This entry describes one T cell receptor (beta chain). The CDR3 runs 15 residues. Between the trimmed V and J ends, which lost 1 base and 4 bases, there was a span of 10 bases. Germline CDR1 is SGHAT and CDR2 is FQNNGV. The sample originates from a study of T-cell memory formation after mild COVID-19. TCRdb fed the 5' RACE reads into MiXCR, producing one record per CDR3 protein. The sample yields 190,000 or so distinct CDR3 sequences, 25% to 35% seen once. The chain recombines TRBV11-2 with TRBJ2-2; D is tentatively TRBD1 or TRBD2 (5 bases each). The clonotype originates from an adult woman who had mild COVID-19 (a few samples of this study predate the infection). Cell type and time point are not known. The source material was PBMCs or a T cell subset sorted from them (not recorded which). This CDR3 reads CASSLVAGATGELFF. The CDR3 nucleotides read TGTGCCAGCAGCTTAGTTGCCGGGGCCACCGGGGAGCTGTTTTTT.